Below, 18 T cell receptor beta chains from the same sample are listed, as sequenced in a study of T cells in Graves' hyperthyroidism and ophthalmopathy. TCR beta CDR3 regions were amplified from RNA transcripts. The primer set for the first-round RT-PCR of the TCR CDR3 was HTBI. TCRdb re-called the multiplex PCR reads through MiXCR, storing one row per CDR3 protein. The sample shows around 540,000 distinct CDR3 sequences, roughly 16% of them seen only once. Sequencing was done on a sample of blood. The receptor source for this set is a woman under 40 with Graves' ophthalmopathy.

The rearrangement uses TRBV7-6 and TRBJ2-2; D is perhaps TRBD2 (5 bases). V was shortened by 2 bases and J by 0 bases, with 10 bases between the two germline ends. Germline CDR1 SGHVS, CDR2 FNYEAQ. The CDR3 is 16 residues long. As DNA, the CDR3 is TGTGCCAGCAGCTTATTTACGGGAACGAACACCGGGGAGCTGTTTTTT. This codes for CASSLFTGTNTGELFF.

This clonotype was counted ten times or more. In nucleotides, the CDR3 is TGTGCCAGCAGACGGACAGGGCAAACCGGGGAGCTGTTTTTT. Encoded protein: CASRRTGQTGELFF. This rearrangement joins TRBV3-1 to TRBJ2-2; 8 nucleotides agree with TRBD1. V lost 6 bases and J lost 5; bases outside the gene matches: 5. CDR1 is LGHDT, CDR2 YNNKEL, per germline (reference sequence). The CDR3 sequence is 14 residues long.

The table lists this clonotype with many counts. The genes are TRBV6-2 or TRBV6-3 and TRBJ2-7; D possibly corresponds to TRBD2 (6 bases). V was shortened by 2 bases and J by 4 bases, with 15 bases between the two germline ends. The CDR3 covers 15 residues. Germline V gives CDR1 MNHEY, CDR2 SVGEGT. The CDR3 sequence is CASSYRRGPSYEQYF. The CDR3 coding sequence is TGTGCCAGCAGTTACAGGAGGGGACCCTCTTACGAGCAGTACTTC.

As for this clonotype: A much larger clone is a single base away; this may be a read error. The CDR3 DNA reads as TGTGCCAGCAGTTTTGCCGCTCAGGTGGTTGAGCAGTTCTTC. Protein: CASSFAAQVVEQFF. The rearrangement links TRBV12-3 or TRBV12-4 to TRBJ2-1; no definite D call. Trimming took 3 bases from V and 9 from J, leaving 15 bases between them. The CDR3 covers 14 residues.

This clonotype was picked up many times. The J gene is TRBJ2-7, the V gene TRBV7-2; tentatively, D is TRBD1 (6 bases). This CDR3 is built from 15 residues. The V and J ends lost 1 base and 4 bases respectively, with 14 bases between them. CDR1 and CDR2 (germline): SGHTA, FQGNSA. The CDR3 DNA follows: TGTGCCAGCAGCTTAGTTCCGGGACAAAGTTACGAGCAGTACTTC. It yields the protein CASSLVPGQSYEQYF.

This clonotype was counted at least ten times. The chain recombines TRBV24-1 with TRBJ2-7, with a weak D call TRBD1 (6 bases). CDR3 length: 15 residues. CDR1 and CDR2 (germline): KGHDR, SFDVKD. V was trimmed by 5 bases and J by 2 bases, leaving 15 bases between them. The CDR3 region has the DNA TGTGCCACCAGTGGACCCGGGACAAATGCCTACGAGCAGTACTTC. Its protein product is CATSGPGTNAYEQYF.

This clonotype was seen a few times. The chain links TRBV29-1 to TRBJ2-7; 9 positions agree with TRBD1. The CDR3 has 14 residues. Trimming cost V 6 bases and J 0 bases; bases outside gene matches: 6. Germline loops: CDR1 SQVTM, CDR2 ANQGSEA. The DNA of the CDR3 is TGCAGCGTGGCCGGGACAGGGCTCTCCTACGAGCAGTACTTC. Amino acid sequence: CSVAGTGLSYEQYF.

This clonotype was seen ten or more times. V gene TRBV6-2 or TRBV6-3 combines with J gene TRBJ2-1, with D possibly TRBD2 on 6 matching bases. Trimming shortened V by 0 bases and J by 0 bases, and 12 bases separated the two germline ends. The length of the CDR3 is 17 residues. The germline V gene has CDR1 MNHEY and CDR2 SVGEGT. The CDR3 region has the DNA TGTGCCAGCAGTTACTCAGGACTACCCAGCTCCTACAATGAGCAGTTCTTC. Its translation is CASSYSGLPSSYNEQFF.

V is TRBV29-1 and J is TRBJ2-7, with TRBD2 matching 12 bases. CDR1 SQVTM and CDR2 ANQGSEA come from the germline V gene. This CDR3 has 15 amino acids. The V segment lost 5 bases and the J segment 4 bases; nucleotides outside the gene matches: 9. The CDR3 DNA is TGCAGCGTTCGGCCTAGCGGGAGGGGGGCGTACGAGCAGTACTTC. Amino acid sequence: CSVRPSGRGAYEQYF.

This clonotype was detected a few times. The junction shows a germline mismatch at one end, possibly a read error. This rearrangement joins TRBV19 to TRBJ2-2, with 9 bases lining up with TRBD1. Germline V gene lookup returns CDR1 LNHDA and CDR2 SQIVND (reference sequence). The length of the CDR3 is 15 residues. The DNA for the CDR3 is TGTGCCAGTACTATAACAGGGGGCGACACCGGGGAGCTGTTTTTT. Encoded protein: CASTITGGDTGELFF.

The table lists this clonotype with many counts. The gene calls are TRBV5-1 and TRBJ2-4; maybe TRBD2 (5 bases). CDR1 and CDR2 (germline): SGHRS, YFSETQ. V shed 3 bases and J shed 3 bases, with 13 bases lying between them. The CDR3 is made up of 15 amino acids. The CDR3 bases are TGCGCCAGCAGCTCCTGGGCCGGAGGCAAAAACATTCAGTACTTC. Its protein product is CASSSWAGGKNIQYF.

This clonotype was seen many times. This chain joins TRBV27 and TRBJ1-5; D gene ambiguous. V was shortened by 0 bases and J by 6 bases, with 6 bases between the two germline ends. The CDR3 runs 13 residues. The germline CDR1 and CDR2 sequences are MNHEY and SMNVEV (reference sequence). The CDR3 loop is CASSLSRSQPQHF. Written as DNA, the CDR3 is TGTGCCAGCAGTTTATCGCGGAGTCAGCCCCAGCATTTT.

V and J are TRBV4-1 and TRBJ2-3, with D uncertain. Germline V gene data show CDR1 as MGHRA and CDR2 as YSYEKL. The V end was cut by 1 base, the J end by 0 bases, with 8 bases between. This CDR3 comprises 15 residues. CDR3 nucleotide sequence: TGCGCCAGCAGCCAAGCCACCTCTAGCACAGATACGCAGTATTTT. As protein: CASSQATSSTDTQYF.

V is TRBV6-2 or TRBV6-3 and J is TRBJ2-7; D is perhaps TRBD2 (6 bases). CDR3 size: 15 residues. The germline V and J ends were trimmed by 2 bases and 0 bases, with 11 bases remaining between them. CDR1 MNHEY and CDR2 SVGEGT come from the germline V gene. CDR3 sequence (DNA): TGTGCCAGCAGTTACGGGGCGGGGAACTCCTACGAGCAGTACTTC. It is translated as CASSYGAGNSYEQYF.

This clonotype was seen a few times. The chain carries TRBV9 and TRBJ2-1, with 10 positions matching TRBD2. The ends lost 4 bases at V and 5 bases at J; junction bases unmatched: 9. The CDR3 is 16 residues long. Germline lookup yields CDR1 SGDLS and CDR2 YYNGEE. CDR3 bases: TGTGCCAGCAGCACCCTGGGCCTAGCGGGGGACAATGAGCAGTTCTTC. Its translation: CASSTLGLAGDNEQFF.

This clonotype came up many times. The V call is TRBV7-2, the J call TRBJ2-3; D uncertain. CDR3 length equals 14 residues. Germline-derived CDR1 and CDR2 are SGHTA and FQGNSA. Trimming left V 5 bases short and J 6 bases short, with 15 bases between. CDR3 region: CASSQSWVGDTQYF. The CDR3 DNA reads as TGTGCCAGCAGCCAGTCCTGGGTGGGGGATACGCAGTATTTT.

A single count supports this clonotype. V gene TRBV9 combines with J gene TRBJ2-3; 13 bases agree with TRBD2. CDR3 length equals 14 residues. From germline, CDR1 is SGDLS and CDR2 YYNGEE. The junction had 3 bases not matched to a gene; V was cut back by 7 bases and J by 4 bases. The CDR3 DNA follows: TGTGCCAGCGGGACTAGCGGGACCGCAGATACGCAGTATTTT. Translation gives CASGTSGTADTQYF.

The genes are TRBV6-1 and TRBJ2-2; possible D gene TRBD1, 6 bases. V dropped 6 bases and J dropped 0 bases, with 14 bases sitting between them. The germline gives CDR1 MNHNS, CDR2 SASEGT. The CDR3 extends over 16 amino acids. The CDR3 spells CASRGAGEPNTGELFF. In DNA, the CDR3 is TGTGCCAGCAGGGGGGCCGGAGAACCGAACACCGGGGAGCTGTTTTTT.